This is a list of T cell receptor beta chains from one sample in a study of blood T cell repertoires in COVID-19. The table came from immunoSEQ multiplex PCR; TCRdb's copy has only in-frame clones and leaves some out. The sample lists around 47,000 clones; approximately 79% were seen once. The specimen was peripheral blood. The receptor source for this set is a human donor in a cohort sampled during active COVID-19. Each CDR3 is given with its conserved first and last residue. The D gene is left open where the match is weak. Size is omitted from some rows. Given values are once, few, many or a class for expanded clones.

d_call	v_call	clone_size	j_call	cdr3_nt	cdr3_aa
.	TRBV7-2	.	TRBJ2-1	TGTGCCAGCAGCTTAGATAGCGGCCTTTACAATGAGCAGTTCTTC	CASSLDSGLYNEQFF
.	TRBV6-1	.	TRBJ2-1	TGTGCCAGCAGTGAAAGGGGGGGGGCGGGAGATGAGCAGTTCTTC	CASSERGGAGDEQFF
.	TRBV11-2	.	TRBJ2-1	TGTGCCAGCAGCGATACCGGGACATTGCTGTTCTTC	CASSDTGTLLFF
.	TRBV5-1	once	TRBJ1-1	TGCGCCAGCAGCTTGTCACAGGGAAGGACGGCTGAAGCTTTCTTT	CASSLSQGRTAEAFF
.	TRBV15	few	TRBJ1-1	TGTGCCACCAGCAGAGATTCTTGGACAGAGAACACTGAAGCTTTCTTT	CATSRDSWTENTEAFF
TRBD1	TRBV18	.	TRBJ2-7	TGTGCCAGCTCCACGACAGGGGGCTACGAGCAGTACTTC	CASSTTGGYEQYF
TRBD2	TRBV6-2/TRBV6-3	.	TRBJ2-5	TGTGCCAGCAGTTATCATGGGACTAGCGGGGTCCAAGAGACCCAGTACTTC	CASSYHGTSGVQETQYF
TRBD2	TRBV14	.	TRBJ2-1	TGTGCCAGCAGCTTTAGCGGGGTCAGCTCCTACAATGAGCAGTTCTTC	CASSFSGVSSYNEQFF
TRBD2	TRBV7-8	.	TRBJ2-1	TGTGCCAGCAGCACAAGCGGGGGGGCTACCCATGAGCAGTTCTTC	CASSTSGGATHEQFF
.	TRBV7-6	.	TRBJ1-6	TGTGCCAGCAGCTTGGGGGGAGGCTATAATTCACCCCTCCACTTT	CASSLGGGYNSPLHF
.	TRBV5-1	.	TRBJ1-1	TGCGCCAGCAGCTTGATCGGTCATGAGATCGGGGCTGAAGCTTTCTTT	CASSLIGHEIGAEAFF
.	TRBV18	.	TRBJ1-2	TGTGCCAGCTCACCACCTAGCCTCGGGTCGGGCTACACCTTC	CASSPPSLGSGYTF
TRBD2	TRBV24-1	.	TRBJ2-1	TGTGCCACCAGTGATAGTGGCGGGGGGGTCTTGGATGAGCAGTTCTTC	CATSDSGGGVLDEQFF
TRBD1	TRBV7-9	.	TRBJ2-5	TGTGCCAGCAGGTCGACCGGGACAGGCTACCAAGAGACCCAGTACTTC	CASRSTGTGYQETQYF
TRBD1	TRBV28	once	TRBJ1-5	TGTGCCAGCAGTTCGATGACAGGGCTCGGGTCAATGGATCAGCCCCAGCATTTT	CASSSMTGLGSMDQPQHF
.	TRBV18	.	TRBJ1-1	TGTGCCAGCACGTCAGGGGAGGGCACTGAAGCTTTCTTT	CASTSGEGTEAFF
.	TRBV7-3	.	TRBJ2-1	TGTGCCAGCAGCTTAGACTCCAGCTCCTACAATGAGCAGTTCTTC	CASSLDSSSYNEQFF
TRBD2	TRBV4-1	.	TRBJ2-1	TGCGCCAGCAGCCAAGGTCTAGCGGGGGAGATCTACAATGAGCAGTTCTTC	CASSQGLAGEIYNEQFF
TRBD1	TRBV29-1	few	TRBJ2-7	TGCAGCGGACAGGGGACCTACGAGCAGTACTTC	CSGQGTYEQYF
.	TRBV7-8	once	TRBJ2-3	TGTGCCAGCAGCTTAGGGACGGGGATGGCTGGTACAGATACGCAGTATTTT	CASSLGTGMAGTDTQYF